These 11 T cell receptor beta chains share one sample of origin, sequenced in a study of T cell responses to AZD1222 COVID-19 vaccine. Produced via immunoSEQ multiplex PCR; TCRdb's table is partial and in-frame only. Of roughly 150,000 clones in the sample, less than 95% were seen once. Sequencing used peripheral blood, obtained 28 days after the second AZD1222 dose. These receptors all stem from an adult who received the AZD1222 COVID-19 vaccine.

This CDR3 reads CASSQGLGDTGELFF. The CDR3 nucleotides read TGTGCCAGCAGCCAAGGACTAGGGGACACCGGGGAGCTGTTTTTT. This rearrangement joins TRBV3-1 (or the pseudogene TRBV3-2) to TRBJ2-2; D is possibly TRBD2 (6 bases). CDR1 and CDR2 (germline): LGHDT, YNNKEL (reference sequence). V was pared by 1 base and J by 3 bases, with 9 bases between. The CDR3 extends over 15 amino acids.

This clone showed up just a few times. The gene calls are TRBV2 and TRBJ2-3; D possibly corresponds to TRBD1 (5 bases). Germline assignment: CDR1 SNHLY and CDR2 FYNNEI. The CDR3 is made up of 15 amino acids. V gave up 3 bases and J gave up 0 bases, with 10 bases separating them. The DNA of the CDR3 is TGTGCCAGCAGTGATCAGGGCCTTAGCACAGATACGCAGTATTTT. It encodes CASSDQGLSTDTQYF. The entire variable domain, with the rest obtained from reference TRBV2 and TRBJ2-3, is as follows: EPEVTQTPSHQVTQMGQEVILRCVPISNHLYFYWYRQILGQKVEFLVSFYNNEISEKSEIFDDQFSVERPDGSNFTLKIRSTKLEDSAMYFCASSDQGLSTDTQYFGPGTRLTVL.

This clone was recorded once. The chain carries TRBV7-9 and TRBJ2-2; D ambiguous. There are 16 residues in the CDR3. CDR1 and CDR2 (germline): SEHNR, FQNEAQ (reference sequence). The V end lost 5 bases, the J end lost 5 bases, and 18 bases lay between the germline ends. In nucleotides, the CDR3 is TGTGCCAGCAGCCTTTCGAGGACGTTGGGGACCGGGGAGCTGTTTTTT. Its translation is CASSLSRTLGTGELFF.

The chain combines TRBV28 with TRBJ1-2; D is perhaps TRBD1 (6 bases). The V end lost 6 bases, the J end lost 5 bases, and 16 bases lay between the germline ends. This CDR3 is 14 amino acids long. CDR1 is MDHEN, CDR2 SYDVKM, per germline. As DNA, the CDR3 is TGTGCCAGCAGCAAAGGGGGGGTTGGATATGGCTACACCTTC. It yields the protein CASSKGGVGYGYTF.

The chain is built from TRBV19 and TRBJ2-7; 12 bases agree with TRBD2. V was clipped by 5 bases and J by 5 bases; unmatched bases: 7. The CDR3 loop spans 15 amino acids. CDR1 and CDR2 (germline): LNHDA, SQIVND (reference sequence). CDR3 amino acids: CASSLGLAGLDEQYF. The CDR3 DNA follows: TGTGCCAGTAGTCTCGGACTAGCGGGGCTTGACGAGCAGTACTTC.

DNA for the CDR3: TGTGCCAGCTCACCCGTCGTTGGAACCTACGAGCAGTACTTC. Amino acid sequence: CASSPVVGTYEQYF. The gene calls are TRBV18 and TRBJ2-7; D is uncertain. The V gene lost 3 bases and the J gene lost 2 bases, with 11 bases spanning the gap. Germline CDR1 is KGHSH and CDR2 is LQKENI. The CDR3 loop spans 14 amino acids. The full variable domain, rest sourced from reference TRBV18 and TRBJ2-7, is NAGVMQNPRHLVRRRGQEARLRCSPMKGHSHVYWYRQLPEEGLKFMVYLQKENIIDESGMPKERFSAEFPKEGPSILRIQQVVRGDSAAYFCASSPVVGTYEQYFGPGTRLTVT.

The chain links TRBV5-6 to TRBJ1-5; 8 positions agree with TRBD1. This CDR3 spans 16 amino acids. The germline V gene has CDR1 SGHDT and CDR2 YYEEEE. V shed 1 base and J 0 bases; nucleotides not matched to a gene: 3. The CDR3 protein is CASSLRTGTSNQPQHF. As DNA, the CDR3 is TGTGCCAGCAGCTTGAGGACAGGGACTAGCAATCAGCCCCAGCATTTT.

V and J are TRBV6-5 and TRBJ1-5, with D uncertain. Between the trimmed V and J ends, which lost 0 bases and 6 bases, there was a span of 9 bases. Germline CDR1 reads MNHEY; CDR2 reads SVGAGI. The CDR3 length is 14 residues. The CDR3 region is CASSYSFPSQPQHF. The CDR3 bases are TGTGCCAGCAGTTACTCTTTCCCTTCTCAGCCCCAGCATTTT.

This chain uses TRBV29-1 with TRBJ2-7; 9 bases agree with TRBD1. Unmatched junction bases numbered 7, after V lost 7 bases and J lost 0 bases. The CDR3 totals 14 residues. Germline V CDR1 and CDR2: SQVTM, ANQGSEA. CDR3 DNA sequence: TGCAGCGGGGCGGGACAGGGAGCCTCCTACGAGCAGTACTTC. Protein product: CSGAGQGASYEQYF.

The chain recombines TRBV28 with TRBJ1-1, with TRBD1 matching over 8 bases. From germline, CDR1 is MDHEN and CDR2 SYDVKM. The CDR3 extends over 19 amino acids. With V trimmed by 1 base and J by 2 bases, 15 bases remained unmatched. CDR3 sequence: CASSLSPYRGKGFNTEAFF. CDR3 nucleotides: TGTGCCAGCAGTTTATCCCCGTACAGGGGGAAGGGATTTAACACTGAAGCTTTCTTT. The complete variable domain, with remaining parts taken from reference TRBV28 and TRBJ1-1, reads DVKVTQSSRYLVKRTGEKVFLECVQDMDHENMFWYRQDPGLGLRLIYFSYDVKMKEKGDIPEGYSVSREKKERFSLILESASTNQTSMYLCASSLSPYRGKGFNTEAFFGQGTRLTVV.

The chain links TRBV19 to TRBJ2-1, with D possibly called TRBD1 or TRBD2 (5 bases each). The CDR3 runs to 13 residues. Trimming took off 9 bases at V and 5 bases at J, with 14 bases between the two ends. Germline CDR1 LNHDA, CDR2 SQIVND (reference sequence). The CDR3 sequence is CARPGRLDNEQFF. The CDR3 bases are TGTGCCAGACCGGGGCGGCTAGACAATGAGCAGTTCTTC.